This entry features one T cell receptor (beta chain) sequence. Its target is not known. This CDR3 comprises 13 residues. The germline V and J ends were trimmed by 4 bases and 1 base, with 7 bases remaining between them. Germline V gene lookup returns CDR1 MNHNS and CDR2 SASEGT. This specimen belongs to a study of T-cell memory formation after mild COVID-19. Broader study findings: CD8+ contracting clones occupied EMRA, while CD4+ ones occupied mainly CM and EM. Cross-reactive memory appears to have joined, as suggested by some responding clones showing up in pre-infection memory.

The authors produced TCR alpha and TCR beta cDNA libraries with sample barcodes and UMIs by 5'RACE using constant-segment primers. TCRdb redid the calling of the 5' RACE reads with MiXCR, one entry per CDR3 protein. The repertoire consists of some 200,000 distinct CDR3 sequences, with approximately 10% occurring once and the leading ten covering 3.5% to 4%. The sequence was collected from a man between 18 and 29 years old who had mild COVID-19 (a few samples of this study predate the infection). Cell type and time point are not known. This chain uses TRBV6-1 with TRBJ1-1, with a weak D call TRBD1 (5 bases). The specimen sequenced was PBMCs or a T cell subset sorted from them (not recorded which). The CDR3, as DNA: TGTGCCAGCAGTGCTGACAGGAACACTGAAGCTTTCTTT. It codes for CASSADRNTEAFF.